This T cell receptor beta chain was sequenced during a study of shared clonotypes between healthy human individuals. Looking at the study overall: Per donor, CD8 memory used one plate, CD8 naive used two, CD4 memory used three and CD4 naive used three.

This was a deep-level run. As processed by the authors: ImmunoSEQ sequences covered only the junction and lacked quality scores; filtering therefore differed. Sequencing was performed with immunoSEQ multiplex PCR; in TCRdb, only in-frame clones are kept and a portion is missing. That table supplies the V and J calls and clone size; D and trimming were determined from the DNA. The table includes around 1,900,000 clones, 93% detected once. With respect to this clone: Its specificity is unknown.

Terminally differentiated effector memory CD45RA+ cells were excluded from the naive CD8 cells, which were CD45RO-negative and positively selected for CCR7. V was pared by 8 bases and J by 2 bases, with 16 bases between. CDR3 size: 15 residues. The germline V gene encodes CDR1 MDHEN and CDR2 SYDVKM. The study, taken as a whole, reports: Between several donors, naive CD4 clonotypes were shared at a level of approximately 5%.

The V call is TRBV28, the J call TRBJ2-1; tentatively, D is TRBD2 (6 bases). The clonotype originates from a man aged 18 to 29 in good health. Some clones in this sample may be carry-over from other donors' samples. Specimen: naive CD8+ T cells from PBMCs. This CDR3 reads CASVEGGKAYNEQFF. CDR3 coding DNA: TGTGCCAGCGTTGAGGGCGGGAAAGCCTACAATGAGCAGTTCTTC.